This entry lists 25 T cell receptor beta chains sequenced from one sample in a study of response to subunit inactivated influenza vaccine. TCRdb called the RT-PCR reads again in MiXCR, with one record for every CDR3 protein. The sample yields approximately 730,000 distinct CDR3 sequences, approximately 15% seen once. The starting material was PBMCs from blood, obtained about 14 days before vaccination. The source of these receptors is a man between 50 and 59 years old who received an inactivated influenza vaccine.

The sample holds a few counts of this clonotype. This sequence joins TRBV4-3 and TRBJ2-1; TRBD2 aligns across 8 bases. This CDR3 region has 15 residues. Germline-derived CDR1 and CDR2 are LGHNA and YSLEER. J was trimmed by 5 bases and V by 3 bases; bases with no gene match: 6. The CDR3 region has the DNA TGCGCCAGCAGCCAGATAGCGGGAACTAACAATGAGCAGTTCTTC. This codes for CASSQIAGTNNEQFF.

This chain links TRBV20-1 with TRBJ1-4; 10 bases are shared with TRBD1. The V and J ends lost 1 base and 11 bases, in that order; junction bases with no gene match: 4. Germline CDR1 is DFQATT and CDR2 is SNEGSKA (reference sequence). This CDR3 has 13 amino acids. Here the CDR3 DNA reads TGCAGTGCTAGAGGGGACAGGGGAAGGAAACTGTTTTTT. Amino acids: CSARGDRGRKLFF.

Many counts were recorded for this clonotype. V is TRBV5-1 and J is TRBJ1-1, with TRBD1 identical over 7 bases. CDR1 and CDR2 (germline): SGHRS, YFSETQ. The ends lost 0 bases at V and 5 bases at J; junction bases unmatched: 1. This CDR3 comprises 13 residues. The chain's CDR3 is CASSLEGATEAFF. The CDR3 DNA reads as TGCGCCAGCAGCTTGGAGGGGGCAACTGAAGCTTTCTTT.

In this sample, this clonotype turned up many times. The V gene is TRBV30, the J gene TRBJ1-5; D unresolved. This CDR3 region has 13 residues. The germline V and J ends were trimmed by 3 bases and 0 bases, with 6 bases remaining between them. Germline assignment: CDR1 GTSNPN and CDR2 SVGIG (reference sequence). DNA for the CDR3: TGTGCCTGGAGGGACTATAGCAATCAGCCCCAGCATTTT. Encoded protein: CAWRDYSNQPQHF.

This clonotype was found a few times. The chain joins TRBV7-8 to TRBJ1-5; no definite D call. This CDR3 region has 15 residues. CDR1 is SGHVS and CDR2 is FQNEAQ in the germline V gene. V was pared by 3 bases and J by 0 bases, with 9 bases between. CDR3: CASSFMINSNQPQHF. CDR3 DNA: TGTGCCAGCAGCTTCATGATAAATAGCAATCAGCCCCAGCATTTT.

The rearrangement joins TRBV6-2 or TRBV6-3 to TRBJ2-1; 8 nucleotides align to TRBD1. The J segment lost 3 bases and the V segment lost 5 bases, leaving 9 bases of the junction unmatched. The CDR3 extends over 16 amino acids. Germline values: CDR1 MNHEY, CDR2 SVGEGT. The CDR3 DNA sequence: TGTGCCAGCAGTCGCCGGACAGGGAGCGGCTACAATGAGCAGTTCTTC. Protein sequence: CASSRRTGSGYNEQFF.

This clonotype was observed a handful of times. In DNA form, the CDR3 reads TGCGCCAGCAGCCAAGGGGGAGGGGGCGCTACCTATGGCTACACCTTC. This codes for CASSQGGGGATYGYTF. The chain has TRBV4-3 and TRBJ1-2; TRBD1 matches 7 bases. The J segment lost 4 bases and the V segment lost 1 base, leaving 9 bases of the junction unmatched. This CDR3 has 16 amino acids. CDR1 LGHNA and CDR2 YSLEER come from the germline V gene.

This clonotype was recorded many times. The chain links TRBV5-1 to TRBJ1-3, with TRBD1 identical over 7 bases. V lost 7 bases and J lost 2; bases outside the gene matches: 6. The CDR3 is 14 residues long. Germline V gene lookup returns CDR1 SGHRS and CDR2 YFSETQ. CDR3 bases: TGCGCCAGCCGCGATACAGGGGCTGGAAACACCATATATTTT. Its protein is CASRDTGAGNTIYF.

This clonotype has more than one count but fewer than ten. CDR3 loop: CASEKGYSTDTGELFF. Written as DNA, the CDR3 is TGCGCCAGCGAAAAAGGTTACTCTACGGACACCGGGGAGCTGTTTTTT. The chain links TRBV5-1 to TRBJ2-2; no clear D gene. Looked up from germline, CDR1 is SGHRS and CDR2 is YFSETQ. The CDR3 extends over 16 amino acids. Trimming took off 7 bases at V and 3 bases at J, with 19 bases between the two ends.

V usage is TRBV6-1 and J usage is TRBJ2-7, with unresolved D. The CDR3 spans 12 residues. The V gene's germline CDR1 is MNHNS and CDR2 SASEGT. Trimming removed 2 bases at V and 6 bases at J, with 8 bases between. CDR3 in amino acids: CASSELSSEQYF. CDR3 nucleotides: TGTGCCAGCAGTGAATTGAGCTCCGAGCAGTACTTC.

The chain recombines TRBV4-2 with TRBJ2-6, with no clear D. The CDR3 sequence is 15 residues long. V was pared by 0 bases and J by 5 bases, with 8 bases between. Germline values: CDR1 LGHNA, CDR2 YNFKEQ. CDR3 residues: CASSQEGARANVLTF. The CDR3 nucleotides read TGTGCCAGCAGCCAAGAGGGCGCAAGGGCCAACGTCCTGACTTTC.

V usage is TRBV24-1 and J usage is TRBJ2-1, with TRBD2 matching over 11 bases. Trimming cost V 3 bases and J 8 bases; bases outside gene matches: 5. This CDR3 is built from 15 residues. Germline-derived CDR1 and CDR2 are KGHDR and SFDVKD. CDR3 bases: TGTGCCACCAGTGATACTAGCGGGAGTGAGTATGAGCAGTTCTTC. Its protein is CATSDTSGSEYEQFF.

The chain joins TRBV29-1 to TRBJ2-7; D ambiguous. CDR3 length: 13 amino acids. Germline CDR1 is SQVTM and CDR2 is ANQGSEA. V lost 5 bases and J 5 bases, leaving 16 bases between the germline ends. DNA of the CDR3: TGCAGCGTTCAAGGCCCGCCGATCCACGAGCAGTACTTC. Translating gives CSVQGPPIHEQYF.

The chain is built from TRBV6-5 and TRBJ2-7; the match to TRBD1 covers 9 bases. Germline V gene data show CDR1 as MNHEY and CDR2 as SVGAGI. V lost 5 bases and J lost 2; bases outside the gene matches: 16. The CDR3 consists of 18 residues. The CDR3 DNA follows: TGTGCCAGCAGTCTCCGCCTAGACCGGGACAGGGTCCCCTACGAGCAGTACTTC. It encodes CASSLRLDRDRVPYEQYF.

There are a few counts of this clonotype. The CDR3 here is CASSLQLRTSGRPETQYF. The CDR3 DNA sequence: TGTGCCAGCAGCTTACAGCTTCGGACTAGCGGGAGGCCGGAGACCCAGTACTTC. V is TRBV5-6 and J is TRBJ2-5; 14 bases fit TRBD2. The CDR3 has 18 amino acids. Germline V gene lookup returns CDR1 SGHDT and CDR2 YYEEEE. Germline trimming cut 2 bases from V and 5 bases from J; bases unmatched to any gene: 11.

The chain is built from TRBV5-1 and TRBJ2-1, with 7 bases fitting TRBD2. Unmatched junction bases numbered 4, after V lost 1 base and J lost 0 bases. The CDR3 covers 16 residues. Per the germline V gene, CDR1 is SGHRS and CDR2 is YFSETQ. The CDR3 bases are TGCGCCAGCAGCTTGTGGCGCGGGGGCTCCTACAATGAGCAGTTCTTC. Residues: CASSLWRGGSYNEQFF.

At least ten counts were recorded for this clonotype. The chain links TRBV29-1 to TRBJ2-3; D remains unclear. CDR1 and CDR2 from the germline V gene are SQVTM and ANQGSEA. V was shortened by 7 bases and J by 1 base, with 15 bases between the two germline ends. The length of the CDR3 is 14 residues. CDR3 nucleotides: TGCAGCGCCGAGTTCCCGGCAGGCACAGATACGCAGTATTTT. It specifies CSAEFPAGTDTQYF.

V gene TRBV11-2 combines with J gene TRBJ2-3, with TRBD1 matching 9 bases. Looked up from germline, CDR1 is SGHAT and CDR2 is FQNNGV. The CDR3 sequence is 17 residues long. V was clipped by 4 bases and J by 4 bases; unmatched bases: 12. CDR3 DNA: TGTGCCAGCAGCTCCGTCCTGGACAGGGGCGGGGCAGATACGCAGTATTTT. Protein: CASSSVLDRGGADTQYF. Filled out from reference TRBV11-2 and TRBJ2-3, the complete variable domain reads EAGVAQSPRYKIIEKRQSVAFWCNPISGHATLYWYQQILGQGPKLLIQFQNNGVVDDSQLPKDRFSAERLKGVDSTLKIQPAKLEDSAVYLCASSSVLDRGGADTQYFGPGTRLTVL.

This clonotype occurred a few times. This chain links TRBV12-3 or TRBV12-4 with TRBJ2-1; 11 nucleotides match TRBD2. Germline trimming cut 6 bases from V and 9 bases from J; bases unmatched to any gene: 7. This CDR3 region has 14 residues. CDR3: CASRAGTSGSEQFF. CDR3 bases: TGTGCCAGCAGAGCCGGGACTAGCGGCAGTGAGCAGTTCTTC.

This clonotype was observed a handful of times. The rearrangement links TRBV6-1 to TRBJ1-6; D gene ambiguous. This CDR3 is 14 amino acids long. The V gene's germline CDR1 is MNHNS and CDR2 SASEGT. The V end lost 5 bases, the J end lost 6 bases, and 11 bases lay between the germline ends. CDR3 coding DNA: TGTGCCAGCAGTACCATGGGGAGTAATTCACCCCTCCACTTT. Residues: CASSTMGSNSPLHF.

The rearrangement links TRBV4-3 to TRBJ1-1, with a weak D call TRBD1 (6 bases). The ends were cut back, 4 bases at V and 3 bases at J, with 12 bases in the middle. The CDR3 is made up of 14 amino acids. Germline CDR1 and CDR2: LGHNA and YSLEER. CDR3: CASSPRDTYTEAFF. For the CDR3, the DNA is TGCGCCAGCAGCCCGCGGGACACCTACACTGAAGCTTTCTTT.

CDR3 in DNA: TGCGCCAGCAGCCAGGGACAGCGGGAGGACACCATATATTTT. Its protein is CASSQGQREDTIYF. The V gene is TRBV4-3, the J gene TRBJ1-3, with 7 bases that match TRBD1. The germline CDR1 and CDR2 sequences are LGHNA and YSLEER. V lost 3 bases to trimming and J lost 8 bases; unmatched junction nucleotides: 7. This CDR3 contains 14 residues.

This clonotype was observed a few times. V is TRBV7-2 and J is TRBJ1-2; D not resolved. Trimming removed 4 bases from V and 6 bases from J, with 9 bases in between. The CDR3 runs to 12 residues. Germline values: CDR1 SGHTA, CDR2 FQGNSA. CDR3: CASSSLYDGYTF. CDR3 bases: TGTGCCAGCAGCTCCCTTTACGATGGCTACACCTTC.

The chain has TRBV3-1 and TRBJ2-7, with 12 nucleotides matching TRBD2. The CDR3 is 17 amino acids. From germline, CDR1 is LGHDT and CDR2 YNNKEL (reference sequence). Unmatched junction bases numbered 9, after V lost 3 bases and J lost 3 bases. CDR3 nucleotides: TGTGCCAGCAGCCAGGCTGGGGCGACTAGCGGGGGCTACGAGCAGTACTTC. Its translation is CASSQAGATSGGYEQYF.

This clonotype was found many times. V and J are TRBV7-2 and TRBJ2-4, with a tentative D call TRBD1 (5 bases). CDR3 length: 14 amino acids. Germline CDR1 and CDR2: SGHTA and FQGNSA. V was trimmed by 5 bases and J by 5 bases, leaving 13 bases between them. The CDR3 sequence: CASSPDRVQNIQYF. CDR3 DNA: TGTGCCAGCAGCCCCGACAGAGTACAAAACATTCAGTACTTC.